A selection of T cell receptor beta chains follows, all from one sample in a study of blood T cell repertoires in COVID-19. Using immunoSEQ multiplex PCR, the repertoire was profiled, and TCRdb retains in-frame clones only, with some absent. The top ten clones hold roughly 1.7% of a sample with 250,000 to 400,000 clones, about 91% of them seen once. Source material: peripheral blood. The receptors were sampled from a woman under 40 with COVID-19, enrolled during active disease. Both conserved end residues are part of each CDR3. A D gene is named only where the DNA matches it firmly.

d_call: TRBD1; j_call: TRBJ2-2; v_call: TRBV5-1; cdr3_aa: CASSLGTGAGELFF
d_call: -; j_call: TRBJ1-5; v_call: TRBV6-5; cdr3_aa: CASVWAYSNQPQHF
d_call: -; j_call: TRBJ2-1; v_call: TRBV12-3/TRBV12-4; cdr3_aa: CASSFNGYEQFF
d_call: -; j_call: TRBJ2-5; v_call: TRBV5-4; cdr3_aa: CASSFRRETQYF
d_call: -; j_call: TRBJ1-6; v_call: TRBV19; cdr3_aa: CASSISDSPLHF
d_call: TRBD2; j_call: TRBJ2-3; v_call: TRBV2; cdr3_aa: CASSEAGTSGGADTQYF
d_call: -; j_call: TRBJ1-2; v_call: TRBV29-1; cdr3_aa: CSVGGWGVVSGYTF
d_call: -; j_call: TRBJ2-5; v_call: TRBV5-6; cdr3_aa: CASRENGGMETQYF
d_call: TRBD1; j_call: TRBJ1-4; v_call: TRBV9; cdr3_aa: CASSVGDRGIEKLFF
d_call: -; j_call: TRBJ1-5; v_call: TRBV7-8; cdr3_aa: CASSPRVQAGSEPQHF
d_call: -; j_call: TRBJ1-2; v_call: TRBV6-5; cdr3_aa: CASSYSGVLGYTF
d_call: -; j_call: TRBJ1-1; v_call: TRBV7-9; cdr3_aa: CASSLDSGGTEAFF
d_call: -; j_call: TRBJ1-1; v_call: TRBV11-2; cdr3_aa: CASSSPGTEAFF
d_call: -; j_call: TRBJ2-7; v_call: TRBV2; cdr3_aa: CASSEAAGKVYEQYF
d_call: -; j_call: TRBJ1-1; v_call: TRBV12-3/TRBV12-4; cdr3_aa: CASTPGQYEAFF
d_call: TRBD1; j_call: TRBJ2-1; v_call: TRBV24-1; cdr3_aa: CATSEPSAGQGYHEQFF
d_call: -; j_call: TRBJ1-5; v_call: TRBV28; cdr3_aa: CASSFNRVYRAGNQPQHF
d_call: TRBD1; j_call: TRBJ2-3; v_call: TRBV19; cdr3_aa: CASSDRGSRGTDTQYF
d_call: -; j_call: TRBJ1-2; v_call: TRBV21-1; cdr3_aa: CASRECGLDPWGGYTF
d_call: -; j_call: TRBJ1-4; v_call: TRBV4-1; cdr3_aa: CASSQVRGTRTNEKLFF
d_call: TRBD1; j_call: TRBJ1-1; v_call: TRBV29-1; cdr3_aa: CSGTTGMNTEAFF
d_call: TRBD1; j_call: TRBJ1-6; v_call: TRBV6-6; cdr3_aa: CASRQDRGPSPLHF
d_call: -; j_call: TRBJ1-5; v_call: TRBV7-8; cdr3_aa: CASSRIYSTNQPQHF
d_call: -; j_call: TRBJ2-3; v_call: TRBV27; cdr3_aa: CASSSHRGSTDTQYF
d_call: -; j_call: TRBJ1-6; v_call: TRBV3-1/TRBV3-2; cdr3_aa: CASSQESITYNSPLHF
d_call: TRBD1; j_call: TRBJ1-3; v_call: TRBV30; cdr3_aa: CAWSSGGSGNTIYF
d_call: -; j_call: TRBJ1-4; v_call: TRBV5-7; cdr3_aa: CASSLGRVSTNEKLFF
d_call: -; j_call: TRBJ1-1; v_call: TRBV30; cdr3_aa: CAWTGGAMNTEAFF
d_call: TRBD1; j_call: TRBJ1-1; v_call: TRBV6-2/TRBV6-3; cdr3_aa: CASSPDRGEAFF